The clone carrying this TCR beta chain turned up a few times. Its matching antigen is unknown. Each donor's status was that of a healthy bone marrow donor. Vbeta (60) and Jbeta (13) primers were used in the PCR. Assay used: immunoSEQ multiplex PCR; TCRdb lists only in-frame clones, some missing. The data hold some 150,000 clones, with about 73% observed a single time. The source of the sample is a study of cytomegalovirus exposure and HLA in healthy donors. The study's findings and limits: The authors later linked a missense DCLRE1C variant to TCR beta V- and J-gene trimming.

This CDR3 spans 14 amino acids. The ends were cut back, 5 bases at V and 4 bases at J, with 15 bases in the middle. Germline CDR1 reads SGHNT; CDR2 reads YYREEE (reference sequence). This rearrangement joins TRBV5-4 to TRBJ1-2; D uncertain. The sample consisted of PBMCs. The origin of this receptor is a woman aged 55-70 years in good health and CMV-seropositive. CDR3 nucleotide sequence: TGTGCCAGCAGTTCGCCGGGGAGACCCTATGGCTACACCTTC. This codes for CASSSPGRPYGYTF.